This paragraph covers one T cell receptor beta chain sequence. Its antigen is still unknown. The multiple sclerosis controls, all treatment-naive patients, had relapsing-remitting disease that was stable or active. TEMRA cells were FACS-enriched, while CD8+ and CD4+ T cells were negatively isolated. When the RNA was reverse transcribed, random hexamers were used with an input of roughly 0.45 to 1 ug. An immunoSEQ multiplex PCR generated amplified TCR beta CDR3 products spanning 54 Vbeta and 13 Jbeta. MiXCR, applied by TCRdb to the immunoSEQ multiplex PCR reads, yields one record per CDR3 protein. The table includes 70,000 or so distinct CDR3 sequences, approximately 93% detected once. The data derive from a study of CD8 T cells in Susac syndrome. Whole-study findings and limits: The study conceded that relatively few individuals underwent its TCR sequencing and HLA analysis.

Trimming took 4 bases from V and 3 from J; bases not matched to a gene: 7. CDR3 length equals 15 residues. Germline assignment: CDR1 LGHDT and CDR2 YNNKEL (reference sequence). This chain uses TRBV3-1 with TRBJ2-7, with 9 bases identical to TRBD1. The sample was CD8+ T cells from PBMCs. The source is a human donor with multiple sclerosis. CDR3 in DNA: TGTGCCAGCAGCCGAACGGGACAGGGTTTCTACGAGCAGTACTTC. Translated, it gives CASSRTGQGFYEQYF.